These 25 T cell receptor beta chains were sequenced from one sample in a study of blood T cells in healthy people across ages. A second PCR, run for about 7 to 11 cycles, used a sample-barcoded 5' primer plus a J-beta primer mix. TCRdb re-derived calls from the 5' RACE reads in MiXCR, one entry per CDR3 protein. The sample carries some 1.1 million distinct CDR3 sequences, less than 45% recorded once. The sample taken for sequencing was blood. Receptors originate from a man younger than 30 in good health.

The J gene is TRBJ1-2, the V gene TRBV14; the D is unclear. CDR3 size: 14 residues. The ends were cut back, 1 base at V and 4 bases at J, with 10 bases in the middle. CDR1 is SGHDN and CDR2 is FVKESK in the germline V gene. The CDR3 sequence: CASSQVAAPYGYTF. The CDR3 DNA follows: TGTGCCAGCAGCCAAGTGGCTGCCCCCTATGGCTACACCTTC.

The chain is built from TRBV20-1 and TRBJ1-1; D is unclear. The ends were cut back, 0 bases at V and 1 base at J, with 6 bases in the middle. The CDR3 is 13 amino acids. Germline V CDR1 and CDR2: DFQATT, SNEGSKA (reference sequence). CDR3 protein: CSARESGNTEAFF. Here the CDR3 DNA reads TGCAGTGCTAGAGAATCGGGGAACACTGAAGCTTTCTTT.

This clonotype has only one observation. This chain connects TRBV7-8 to TRBJ2-5; 7 bases line up with TRBD1. V shed 1 base, J shed 5 bases, and the junction held 4 bases outside the gene matches. The V gene's germline CDR1 is SGHVS and CDR2 FQNEAQ. This CDR3 spans 14 amino acids. The CDR3 protein is CASSLETGVETQYF. The CDR3 nucleotides read TGTGCCAGCAGCTTAGAAACAGGGGTGGAGACCCAGTACTTC.

This clonotype was recorded at least ten times. This rearrangement joins TRBV20-1 to TRBJ2-3; D gene uncertain. CDR3 size: 15 residues. Trimming removed 3 bases at V and 0 bases at J, with 13 bases between. Germline values: CDR1 DFQATT, CDR2 SNEGSKA (reference sequence). The CDR3 loop reads CSARLQMASTDTQYF. The CDR3 coding sequence is TGCAGTGCTAGGTTACAGATGGCTAGCACAGATACGCAGTATTTT.

This chain's CDR3 is CASTDRPTDTQYF. In DNA form, the CDR3 reads TGTGCCAGCACCGACCGACCCACAGATACGCAGTATTTT. The rearrangement links TRBV6-5 to TRBJ2-3; D gene unclear. The CDR3 totals 13 residues. The ends were cut back, 7 bases at V and 2 bases at J, with 10 bases in the middle. Germline CDR1 reads MNHEY; CDR2 reads SVGAGI.

This clonotype was counted ten times or more. The rearrangement uses TRBV29-1 and TRBJ1-2; weak D call: TRBD1 (5 bases). Trimming shortened V by 7 bases and J by 3 bases, and 9 bases separated the two germline ends. The CDR3 has 11 residues. Per germline, CDR1 SQVTM and CDR2 ANQGSEA. CDR3 DNA: TGCAGCGCTGACAGCGACTATGGCTACACCTTC. It codes for CSADSDYGYTF.

This clonotype has a handful of counts. This chain connects TRBV7-2 to TRBJ1-2; D possibly corresponds to TRBD1 (6 bases). V gave up 5 bases and J gave up 8 bases, with 15 bases separating them. This CDR3 is built from 13 residues. Germline CDR1 and CDR2: SGHTA and FQGNSA. The CDR3 is CASSVILGGGYTF. CDR3 coding DNA: TGTGCCAGCAGCGTAATTTTGGGGGGCGGCTACACCTTC.

The rearrangement uses TRBV18 and TRBJ1-4; D is perhaps TRBD1 (5 bases). The germline V gene encodes CDR1 KGHSH and CDR2 LQKENI. The CDR3 has 16 amino acids. The V end was cut by 3 bases, the J end by 5 bases, with 16 bases between. DNA of the CDR3: TGTGCCAGCTCACCCGGCCAGGGCTTCAAAAATGAAAAACTGTTTTTT. It yields the protein CASSPGQGFKNEKLFF.

The chain recombines TRBV6-2 or TRBV6-3 with TRBJ2-7, with D unclear. V was clipped by 5 bases and J by 12 bases, with 20 bases between them. CDR1 MNHEY and CDR2 SVGEGT come from the germline V gene. There are 13 residues in the CDR3. CDR3 amino acids: CASSPDTRLKGYF. The DNA for the CDR3 is TGTGCCAGCAGTCCTGACACCCGGCTGAAAGGGTACTTC.

This clonotype was counted a few times. V gene TRBV5-1 combines with J gene TRBJ1-1, with a tentative D call TRBD1 (6 bases). CDR3 length equals 16 residues. V lost 4 bases and J lost 0, with 16 bases in between. Germline V gives CDR1 SGHRS, CDR2 YFSETQ. The CDR3 loop reads CASSQSLGGVNTEAFF. The CDR3 DNA reads TGCGCCAGCAGCCAATCTTTAGGGGGAGTGAACACTGAAGCTTTCTTT.

The sample holds one count of this clonotype. A read error may account for a junction end that differs from germline. V and J are TRBV4-2 and TRBJ2-4, with D maybe TRBD1 (6 bases). The CDR3 is 16 amino acids. Germline lookup yields CDR1 LGHNA and CDR2 YNFKEQ. This CDR3 is CASSEQGGRAKNIQYF. CDR3 nucleotides: TGTGCCAGCAGCGAACAGGGTGGCCGAGCCAAGAACATTCAGTACTTC.

The chain carries TRBV7-9 and TRBJ2-6, with no clear D. This CDR3 is built from 14 residues. V was cut by 4 bases and J by 4 bases, with 8 bases left in between. Per germline, CDR1 SEHNR and CDR2 FQNEAQ (reference sequence). The CDR3: CASSSNKGANVLTF. The CDR3 DNA sequence: TGTGCCAGCAGCTCCAATAAGGGGGCCAACGTCCTGACTTTC.

This clonotype was counted between two and nine times. V usage is TRBV20-1 and J usage is TRBJ2-3, with D uncertain. This CDR3 is built from 14 residues. V lost 3 bases, J lost 2 bases, and 12 bases lay in between. CDR1 DFQATT and CDR2 SNEGSKA come from the germline V gene (reference sequence). CDR3 region: CSASFAFYTDTQYF. In nucleotides, the CDR3 is TGCAGTGCTAGTTTTGCCTTCTACACAGATACGCAGTATTTT.

This clonotype was seen a handful of times. The rearrangement uses TRBV6-2 or TRBV6-3 and TRBJ2-7, with 10 bases that match TRBD1. The ends lost 7 bases at V and 5 bases at J; junction bases unmatched: 8. This CDR3 spans 14 amino acids. Germline V CDR1 and CDR2: MNHEY, SVGEGT. CDR3 residues: CASTRTGGINEQYF. The CDR3 region has the DNA TGTGCCAGCACCAGGACAGGGGGTATCAACGAGCAGTACTTC.

The gene calls are TRBV3-1 and TRBJ2-7; 7 nucleotides match TRBD1. V lost 1 base and J lost 7; bases outside the gene matches: 22. The CDR3 is made up of 19 amino acids. Per the germline V gene, CDR1 is LGHDT and CDR2 is YNNKEL (reference sequence). CDR3 nucleotide sequence: TGTGCCAGCAGCCAAGTTGCACAGGGGCCGGAGGTATCCTACAATGAGCAGTACTTC. As protein: CASSQVAQGPEVSYNEQYF.

This clonotype was detected many times. The genes are TRBV12-5 and TRBJ2-1; TRBD1 is a possible D gene (6 bases). The V end lost 6 bases, the J end lost 8 bases, and 11 bases lay between the germline ends. The CDR3 totals 12 residues. CDR1 LGHNT and CDR2 FRNRAP come from the germline V gene. The CDR3 nucleotides are TGTGCTAGTGGCGACAGGTCGGATGAGCAGTTCTTC. It codes for CASGDRSDEQFF.

In this sample, this clonotype turned up a few times. This chain joins TRBV7-3 and TRBJ2-4; TRBD1 or TRBD2 may be the D gene (5 bases each). The V gene lost 2 bases and the J gene lost 3 bases, with 20 bases spanning the gap. This CDR3 region has 18 residues. Germline lookup yields CDR1 SGHTA and CDR2 FQGTGA. The CDR3 region is CASSLGAGGPLGKNIQYF. The CDR3 DNA reads TGTGCCAGCAGCTTAGGGGCTGGGGGACCTCTTGGCAAAAACATTCAGTACTTC.

This clonotype was seen a few times. The chain is built from TRBV28 and TRBJ2-2, with a tentative D call TRBD2 (6 bases). V was trimmed by 8 bases and J by 2 bases, leaving 18 bases between them. The CDR3 loop spans 16 amino acids. Germline V gene data show CDR1 as MDHEN and CDR2 as SYDVKM. The CDR3 loop is CASFPSGRKNTGELFF. The CDR3 region has the DNA TGTGCCAGCTTTCCCTCGGGGAGGAAAAACACCGGGGAGCTGTTTTTT.

The V gene is TRBV6-2 or TRBV6-3, the J gene TRBJ1-1; 7 bases agree with TRBD1. Germline lookup yields CDR1 MNHEY and CDR2 SVGEGT. The CDR3 length is 15 residues. The J segment lost 6 bases and the V segment lost 5 bases, leaving 12 bases of the junction unmatched. CDR3 nucleotide sequence: TGTGCCAGCAGTCATGACAGGGCTAGGTATCCTGAAGCTTTCTTT. Translating gives CASSHDRARYPEAFF.

This clonotype has just a few counts. The chain couples TRBV9 to TRBJ1-1, with 8 bases matching TRBD1. Germline V gene lookup returns CDR1 SGDLS and CDR2 YYNGEE. J gave up 5 bases and V 3 bases, and 12 bases lay outside the gene matches. The CDR3 consists of 16 residues. CDR3 residues: CASSATTGVQGTEAFF. CDR3 in DNA: TGTGCCAGCAGCGCAACGACAGGGGTTCAGGGTACTGAAGCTTTCTTT.

This clonotype was seen only once. This may be a read error, as it is one base from a much larger clone. The rearrangement links TRBV14 to TRBJ2-5; the D is unclear. CDR1 and CDR2 (germline): SGHDN, FVKESK. The CDR3 extends over 15 amino acids. V lost 0 bases to trimming and J lost 11 bases, with 19 bases between them. The CDR3 protein is CASSQDVGSNYEQYF. The CDR3 DNA is TGTGCCAGCAGCCAAGATGTAGGAAGTAATTATGAGCAGTACTTC.

The rearrangement joins TRBV7-8 to TRBJ1-5; D is undetermined. Germline-derived CDR1 and CDR2 are SGHVS and FQNEAQ. Deletions cut 3 bases from V and 0 bases from J, with 9 bases between. CDR3 length equals 15 residues. Here the CDR3 DNA reads TGTGCCAGCAGCTTGAGGTGGTATAGCAATCAGCCCCAGCATTTT. Translation: CASSLRWYSNQPQHF.

This rearrangement joins TRBV25-1 to TRBJ1-1; D not resolved. CDR3 size: 15 residues. Per germline, CDR1 MGHDK and CDR2 SYGVNS. The V end was cut by 1 base, the J end by 4 bases, with 13 bases between. CDR3 in amino acids: CASSELKVPGTEAFF. The CDR3 DNA reads as TGTGCCAGCAGTGAATTGAAGGTCCCGGGCACTGAAGCTTTCTTT. Drawing the rest from reference TRBV25-1 and TRBJ1-1, the complete variable domain is EADIYQTPRYLVIGTGKKITLECSQTMGHDKMYWYQQDPGMELHLIHYSYGVNSTEKGDLSSESTVSRIRTEHFPLTLESARPSHTSQYLCASSELKVPGTEAFFGQGTRLTVV.

This clonotype was counted only a few times. The chain combines TRBV6-2 or TRBV6-3 with TRBJ2-4; tentative D call: TRBD1 (6 bases). CDR3 length: 17 amino acids. The V end lost 1 base, the J end lost 8 bases, and 21 bases lay between the germline ends. Germline CDR1 MNHEY, CDR2 SVGEGT. CDR3 region: CASSYWAGELGRDIQYF. CDR3 DNA sequence: TGTGCCAGCAGTTACTGGGCAGGGGAGTTGGGGCGAGACATTCAGTACTTC.

The rearrangement uses TRBV7-2 and TRBJ2-3, with 12 bases matching TRBD1. Germline V gene data show CDR1 as SGHTA and CDR2 as FQGNSA. CDR3 length: 17 amino acids. V gave up 8 bases and J gave up 6 bases; unmatched junction bases: 15. DNA for the CDR3: TGTGCCAGCCGGGACAGGGGGCGCGTTAAGGGAAAGGATACGCAGTATTTT. As protein: CASRDRGRVKGKDTQYF.